This TCR beta chain was sequenced during a study of response to subunit inactivated influenza vaccine. The ends were cut back, 7 bases at V and 3 bases at J, with 6 bases in the middle. CDR3 length: 11 residues. There are many counts of this clonotype. TCRdb passed the RT-PCR reads through MiXCR, listing each CDR3 protein once. The table lists about 570,000 distinct CDR3 sequences, about 11% of them singletons, with approximately 10% in the top ten. These same data were also listed under a study on T cells expressing NK-cell markers. That work states: Generation of TCR beta cDNA was performed by 5'RACE template switching incorporating UMIs. Similarly, these clonotypes led the CD3+CD56-NKG2C+ fraction as well in a few donors.

The sequence was obtained from a man aged 50 to 60 who received an inactivated influenza vaccine. This sequence joins TRBV12-3 or TRBV12-4 and TRBJ1-2; D not resolved. The specimen comprised PBMCs from blood, sampled on the day of vaccination. The CDR3: CASKLDYGYTF. DNA for the CDR3: TGTGCCAGCAAACTGGACTATGGCTACACCTTC.